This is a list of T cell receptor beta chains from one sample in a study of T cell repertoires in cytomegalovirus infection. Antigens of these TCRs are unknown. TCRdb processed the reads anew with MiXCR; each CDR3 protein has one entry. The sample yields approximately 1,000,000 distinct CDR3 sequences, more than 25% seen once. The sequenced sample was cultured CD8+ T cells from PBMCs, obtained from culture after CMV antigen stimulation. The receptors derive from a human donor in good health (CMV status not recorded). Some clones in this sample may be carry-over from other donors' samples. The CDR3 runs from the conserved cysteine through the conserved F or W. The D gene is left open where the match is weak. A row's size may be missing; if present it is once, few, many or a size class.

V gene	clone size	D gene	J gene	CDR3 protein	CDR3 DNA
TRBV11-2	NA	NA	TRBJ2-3	CASSLGHTAHTQYF	TGTGCCAGCAGCTTAGGTCACACCGCCCATACGCAGTATTTT
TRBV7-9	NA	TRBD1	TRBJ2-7	CASSHWTGGDEQYF	TGTGCCAGCAGCCATTGGACAGGGGGCGACGAGCAGTACTTC
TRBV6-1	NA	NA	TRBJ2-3	CASSEGAGRSTDTQYF	TGTGCCAGCAGTGAAGGGGCGGGCCGGAGCACAGATACGCAGTATTTT
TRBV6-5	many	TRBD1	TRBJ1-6	CASSYAGTGVIGLNSPLHF	TGTGCCAGCAGTTACGCTGGGACAGGGGTTATAGGGTTGAATTCACCCCTCCACTTT
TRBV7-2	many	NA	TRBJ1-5	CASSLSRGRNNQPQHF	TGTGCCAGCAGCTTATCTCGGGGACGGAACAATCAGCCCCAGCATTTT
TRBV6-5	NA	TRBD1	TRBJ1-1	CASSYLQGEFNTEAFF	TGTGCCAGCAGTTACTTACAGGGGGAATTTAACACTGAAGCTTTCTTT
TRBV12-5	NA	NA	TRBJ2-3	CASGTIDTQYF	TGTGCTAGTGGTACGATAGATACGCAGTATTTT
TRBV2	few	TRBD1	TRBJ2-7	CASYDRVLYEQYF	TGTGCCAGCTATGACAGGGTCCTCTACGAGCAGTACTTC
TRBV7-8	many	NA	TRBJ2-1	CASSPPGGRSYNEQFF	TGTGCCAGCAGCCCCCCCGGGGGGCGTTCCTACAATGAGCAGTTCTTC
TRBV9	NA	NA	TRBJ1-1	CASSPHVGTEAFF	TGTGCCAGCAGCCCCCATGTGGGTACTGAAGCTTTCTTT
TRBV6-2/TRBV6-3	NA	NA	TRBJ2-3	CATDGVPDTQYF	TGTGCCACCGACGGGGTCCCAGATACGCAGTATTTT
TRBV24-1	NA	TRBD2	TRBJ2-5	CATSDSSGVQETQYF	TGTGCCACCAGTGATTCAAGCGGGGTCCAAGAGACCCAGTACTTC
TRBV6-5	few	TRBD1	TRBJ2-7	CASSYFRGTYEQYF	TGTGCCAGCAGTTACTTCAGGGGGACCTACGAGCAGTACTTC
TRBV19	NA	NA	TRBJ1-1	CASSVQAWDTEAFF	TGTGCCAGTAGTGTACAGGCCTGGGACACTGAAGCTTTCTTT
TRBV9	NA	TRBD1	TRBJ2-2	CASSEGATNTGELFF	TGTGCCAGCAGCGAGGGGGCCACGAACACCGGGGAGCTGTTTTTT
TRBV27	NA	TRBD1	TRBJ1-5	CASSGRTGRSNQPQHF	TGTGCCAGCAGTGGTCGGACAGGGAGAAGCAATCAGCCCCAGCATTTT
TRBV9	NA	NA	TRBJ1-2	CASSLNSQQQGHPNNGYTF	TGTGCCAGCAGCCTCAATTCCCAACAACAAGGGCATCCTAATAATGGCTACACCTTC
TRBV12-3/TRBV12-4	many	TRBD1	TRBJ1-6	CASRGAGGYSPLHF	TGTGCCAGCAGGGGGGCAGGGGGATATTCACCCCTCCACTTT
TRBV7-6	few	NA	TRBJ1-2	CASSPTTAYGYTF	TGTGCCAGCAGCCCTACGACGGCCTATGGCTACACCTTC
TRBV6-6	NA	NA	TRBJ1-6	CASSYRTPDYNSPLHF	TGTGCCAGCAGTTACAGGACTCCGGACTATAATTCACCCCTCCACTTT
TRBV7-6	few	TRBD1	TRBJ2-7	CASSLGQGMNEQYF	TGTGCCAGCAGCCTGGGACAGGGGATGAACGAGCAGTACTTC
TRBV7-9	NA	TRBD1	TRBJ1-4	CASSLAGVQGANEKLFF	TGTGCCAGCAGCTTAGCAGGAGTACAGGGGGCAAATGAAAAACTGTTTTTT
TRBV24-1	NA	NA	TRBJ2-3	CATSVGAGTDTQYF	TGTGCCACCAGTGTCGGGGCCGGCACAGATACGCAGTATTTT
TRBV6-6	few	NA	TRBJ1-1	CASSYLMGDRSLGVTEAFF	TGTGCCAGCAGTTACCTGATGGGAGACAGGTCCTTAGGAGTCACTGAAGCTTTCTTT
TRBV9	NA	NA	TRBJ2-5	CASSVGDRSRETQYF	TGTGCCAGCAGCGTGGGCGACAGATCGCGAGAGACCCAGTACTTC
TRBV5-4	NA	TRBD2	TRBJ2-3	CASSSPWTSGVLDTQYF	TGTGCCAGCAGCTCACCCTGGACTAGCGGGGTGCTGGATACGCAGTATTTT
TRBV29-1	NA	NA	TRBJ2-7	CSVEDLSYEQYF	TGCAGCGTTGAGGACCTCTCCTACGAGCAGTACTTC
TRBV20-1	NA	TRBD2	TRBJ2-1	CSARDAGAYNEQFF	TGCAGTGCTAGAGATGCGGGGGCCTACAATGAGCAGTTCTTC
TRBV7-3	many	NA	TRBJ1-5	CASSLSGLRNQPQHF	TGTGCCAGCAGCTTATCAGGGCTTAGAAATCAGCCCCAGCATTTT
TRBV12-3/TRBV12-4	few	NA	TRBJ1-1	CASSSSFEDTEAFF	TGTGCCAGCAGTTCGTCCTTTGAGGACACTGAAGCTTTCTTT
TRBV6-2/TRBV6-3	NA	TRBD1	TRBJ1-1	CASKTRTGTNTEAFF	TGTGCCAGCAAAACCCGGACAGGGACAAACACTGAAGCTTTCTTT
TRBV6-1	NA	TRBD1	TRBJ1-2	CASSFTRTGNSYTF	TGTGCCAGCAGCTTTACGCGGACAGGGAATAGCTACACCTTC
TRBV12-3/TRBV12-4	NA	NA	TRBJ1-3	CASSPTLSPNTIYF	TGTGCCAGCAGCCCGACACTTTCCCCAAACACCATATATTTT
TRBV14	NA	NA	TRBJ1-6	CASSQERVNSPLHF	TGTGCCAGCAGCCAAGAACGGGTGAATTCACCCCTCCACTTT
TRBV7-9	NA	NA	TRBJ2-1	CASSLTPLQLGYNEQFF	TGTGCCAGCAGCCTAACCCCTCTACAGCTCGGCTACAATGAGCAGTTCTTC
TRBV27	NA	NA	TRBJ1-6	CASRGGPLGPLHF	TGTGCCAGCAGGGGGGGGCCCTTGGGACCCCTCCACTTT
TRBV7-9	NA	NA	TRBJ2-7	CASSLALGLSSYEQYF	TGTGCCAGCAGCTTAGCGTTGGGGCTTAGCTCCTACGAGCAGTACTTC
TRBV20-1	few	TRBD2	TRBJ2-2	CSAPTSGGSNTGELFF	TGCAGTGCTCCCACTAGCGGGGGCTCCAACACCGGGGAGCTGTTTTTT
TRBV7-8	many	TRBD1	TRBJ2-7	CASSFASGTGDFYEQYF	TGTGCCAGCAGCTTTGCCTCCGGGACAGGGGATTTCTACGAGCAGTACTTC
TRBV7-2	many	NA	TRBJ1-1	CASSLDPGVTEAFF	TGTGCCAGCAGCTTAGATCCGGGGGTCACTGAAGCTTTCTTT
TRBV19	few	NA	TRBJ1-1	CASKNTEAFF	TGTGCCAGTAAGAACACTGAAGCTTTCTTT
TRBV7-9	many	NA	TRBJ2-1	CASSPPDWLQNEQFF	TGTGCCAGCAGCCCGCCGGACTGGCTACAGAATGAGCAGTTCTTC
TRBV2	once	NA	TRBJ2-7	CASSEALWGYEQYF	TGTGCCAGCAGTGAAGCGCTTTGGGGCTACGAGCAGTACTTC
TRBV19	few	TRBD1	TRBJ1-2	CASRRQGAENGYTF	TGTGCCAGTAGACGACAGGGGGCTGAGAATGGCTACACCTTC
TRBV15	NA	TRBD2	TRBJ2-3	CATSSGLAGSTDTQYF	TGTGCCACCAGCTCCGGACTAGCGGGGAGCACAGATACGCAGTATTTT
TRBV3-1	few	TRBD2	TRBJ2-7	CASSQKGTSGGAYEQYF	TGTGCCAGCAGCCAAAAGGGGACTAGCGGGGGGGCCTACGAGCAGTACTTC
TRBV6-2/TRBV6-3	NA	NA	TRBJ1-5	CASRGRDGQPQHF	TGTGCCAGCAGGGGGCGAGACGGGCAGCCCCAGCATTTT